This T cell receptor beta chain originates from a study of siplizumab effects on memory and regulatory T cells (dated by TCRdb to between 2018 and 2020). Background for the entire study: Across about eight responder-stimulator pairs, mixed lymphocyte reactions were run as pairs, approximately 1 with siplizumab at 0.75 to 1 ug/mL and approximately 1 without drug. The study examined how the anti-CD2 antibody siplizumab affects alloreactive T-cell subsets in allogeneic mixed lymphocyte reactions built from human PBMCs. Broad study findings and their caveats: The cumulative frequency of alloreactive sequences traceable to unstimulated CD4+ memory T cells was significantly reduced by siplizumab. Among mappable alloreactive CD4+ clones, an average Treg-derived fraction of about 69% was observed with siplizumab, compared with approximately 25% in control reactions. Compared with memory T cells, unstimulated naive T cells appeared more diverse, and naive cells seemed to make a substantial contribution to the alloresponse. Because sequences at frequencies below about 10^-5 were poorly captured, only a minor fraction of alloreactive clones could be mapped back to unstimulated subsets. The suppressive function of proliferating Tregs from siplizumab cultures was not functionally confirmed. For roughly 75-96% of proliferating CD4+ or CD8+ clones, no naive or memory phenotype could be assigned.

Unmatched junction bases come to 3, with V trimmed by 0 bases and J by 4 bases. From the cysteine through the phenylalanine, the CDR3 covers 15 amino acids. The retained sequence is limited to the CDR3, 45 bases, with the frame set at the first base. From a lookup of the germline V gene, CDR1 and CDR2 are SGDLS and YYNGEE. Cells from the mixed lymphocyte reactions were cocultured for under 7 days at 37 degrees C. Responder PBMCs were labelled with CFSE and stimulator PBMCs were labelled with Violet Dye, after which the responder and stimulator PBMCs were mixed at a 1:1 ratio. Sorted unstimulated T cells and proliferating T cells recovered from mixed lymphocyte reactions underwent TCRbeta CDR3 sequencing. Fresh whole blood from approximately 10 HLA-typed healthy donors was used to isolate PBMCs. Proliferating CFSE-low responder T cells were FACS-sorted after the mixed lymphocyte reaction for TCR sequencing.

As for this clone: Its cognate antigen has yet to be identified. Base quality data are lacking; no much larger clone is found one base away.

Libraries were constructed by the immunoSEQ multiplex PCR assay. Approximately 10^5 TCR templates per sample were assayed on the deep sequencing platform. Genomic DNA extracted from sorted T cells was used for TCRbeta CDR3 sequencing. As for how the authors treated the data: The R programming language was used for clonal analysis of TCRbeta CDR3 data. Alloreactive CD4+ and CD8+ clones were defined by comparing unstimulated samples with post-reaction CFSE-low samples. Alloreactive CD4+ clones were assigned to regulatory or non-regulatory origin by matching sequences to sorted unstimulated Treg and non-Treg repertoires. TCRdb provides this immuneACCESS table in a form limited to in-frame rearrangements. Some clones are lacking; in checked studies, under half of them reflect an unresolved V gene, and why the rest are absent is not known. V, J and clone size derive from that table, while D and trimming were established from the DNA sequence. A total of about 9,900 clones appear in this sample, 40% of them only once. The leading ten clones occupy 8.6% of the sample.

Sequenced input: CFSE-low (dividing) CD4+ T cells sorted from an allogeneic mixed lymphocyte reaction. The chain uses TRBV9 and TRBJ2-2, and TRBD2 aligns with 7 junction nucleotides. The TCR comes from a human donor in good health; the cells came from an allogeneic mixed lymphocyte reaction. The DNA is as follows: TGTGCCAGCAGCGTAGGACTAGCAGGCACCGGGGAGCTGTTTTTT. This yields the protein CASSVGLAGTGELFF.